This T cell receptor (beta chain) was captured by sequencing in a study of T cell responses to AZD1222 COVID-19 vaccine. Background on the study: Second doses that came at about 4 or about 12 weeks were put together.

Overall study results and limits: Spike regions recognized by vaccine-associated CD4 TCRs spanned the protein, led by 160-218 and 743-854. Among the donors, most were white British and more were female, and clonal diversity was possibly underestimated. Baseline seropositives among AZD1222 recipients totaled only 5 or 6.

Sequencing was performed with immunoSEQ multiplex PCR; in TCRdb, only in-frame clones are kept and a portion is missing. This sample yields over 100,000 clones, of which around 94% are seen a single time; around 1.7% belongs to the top ten. Concerning this clone itself: Its matching antigen is unknown.

This CDR3 is built from 13 residues. The V end lost 0 bases, the J end lost 6 bases, and 9 bases lay between the germline ends. The V gene's germline CDR1 is SGHRS and CDR2 YFSETQ. The sequencing here drew on peripheral blood, taken on day 0 of AZD1222 vaccination. This sequence was found in an adult in good health. This rearrangement joins TRBV5-1 to TRBJ1-2; TRBD1 is a possible D gene (6 bases). CDR3 sequence: CASSLAAGDGYTF. Written as DNA, the CDR3 is TGCGCCAGCAGCTTGGCGGCAGGGGATGGCTACACCTTC.